The 7 T cell receptor beta chains below come from one sample, sequenced in a study of CD8 T cells in ankylosing spondylitis. Their cognate antigens are unknown. Study-wide results and limits: A motif in TCR beta, a set of about eight highly homologous variants, appeared characteristic of ankylosing spondylitis blood.

One entry per CDR3 protein results from TCRdb running MiXCR on the 5' RACE reads. The table includes about 340,000 distinct CDR3 sequences, roughly 8% detected once. Sequenced material: blood, either unsorted or a sorted T cell fraction (not recorded which). These receptors came from a male donor with ankylosing spondylitis.

This clonotype was observed a handful of times. V usage is TRBV5-1 and J usage is TRBJ2-1; 15 nucleotides agree with TRBD2. Trimming took 4 bases from V and 5 from J; bases not matched to a gene: 1. In germline, CDR1 is SGHRS, CDR2 YFSETQ. The CDR3 sequence is 15 residues long. CDR3 coding DNA: TGCGCCAGCAGCGGACTAGCGGGAGGGGACAATGAGCAGTTCTTC. This gives the protein CASSGLAGGDNEQFF.

The gene calls are TRBV7-9 and TRBJ2-1; 8 nucleotides align to TRBD2. J lost 2 bases, V lost 10 bases, and 7 bases had no gene match. Germline values: CDR1 SEHNR, CDR2 FQNEAQ (reference sequence). This CDR3 is built from 14 residues. CDR3: CATTPGGPYNEQFF. Here the CDR3 DNA reads TGTGCCACCACCCCGGGAGGGCCCTACAATGAGCAGTTCTTC.

This clonotype was counted a few times. The rearrangement uses TRBV14 and TRBJ1-4; D ambiguous. Trimming removed 4 bases at V and 0 bases at J, with 6 bases between. Germline CDR1 SGHDN, CDR2 FVKESK. The CDR3 is 14 amino acids. In nucleotides, the CDR3 is TGTGCCAGCAGCCTAATTGCAACTAATGAAAAACTGTTTTTT. Its translation: CASSLIATNEKLFF.

This clonotype has a count of ten or more. The rearrangement links TRBV12-3 or TRBV12-4 to TRBJ2-5; 8 bases are a match to TRBD1. The CDR3 has 14 amino acids. V shed 3 bases and J 4 bases; nucleotides not matched to a gene: 4. CDR3: CASSFGRGRETQYF. The CDR3 DNA reads as TGTGCCAGCAGTTTCGGCAGGGGGCGAGAGACCCAGTACTTC.

The CDR3 is CASSLVADYSNQPQHF. CDR3 nucleotide sequence: TGTGCCAGCAGTTTAGTGGCAGATTATAGCAATCAGCCCCAGCATTTT. The rearrangement uses TRBV12-3 or TRBV12-4 and TRBJ1-5; D unclear. V gave up 1 base and J gave up 0 bases, with 10 bases separating them. There are 16 residues in the CDR3.

The chain has TRBV4-2 and TRBJ2-1; no reliable D call. V lost 0 bases, J lost 5 bases, and 11 bases lay in between. In germline, CDR1 is LGHNA, CDR2 YNFKEQ. The CDR3 consists of 15 residues. The CDR3 here is CASSQELRWHNEQFF. The CDR3, as DNA: TGTGCCAGCAGCCAAGAGCTTAGGTGGCACAATGAGCAGTTCTTC.

The chain uses TRBV12-3 or TRBV12-4 and TRBJ2-5, with 8 bases fitting TRBD1. V shed 1 base, J shed 7 bases, and the junction held 5 bases outside the gene matches. This CDR3 contains 14 residues. The CDR3 coding sequence is TGTGCCAGCAGTTTAGGGGGACAGGTCCCGACCCAGTACTTC. Translated: CASSLGGQVPTQYF.